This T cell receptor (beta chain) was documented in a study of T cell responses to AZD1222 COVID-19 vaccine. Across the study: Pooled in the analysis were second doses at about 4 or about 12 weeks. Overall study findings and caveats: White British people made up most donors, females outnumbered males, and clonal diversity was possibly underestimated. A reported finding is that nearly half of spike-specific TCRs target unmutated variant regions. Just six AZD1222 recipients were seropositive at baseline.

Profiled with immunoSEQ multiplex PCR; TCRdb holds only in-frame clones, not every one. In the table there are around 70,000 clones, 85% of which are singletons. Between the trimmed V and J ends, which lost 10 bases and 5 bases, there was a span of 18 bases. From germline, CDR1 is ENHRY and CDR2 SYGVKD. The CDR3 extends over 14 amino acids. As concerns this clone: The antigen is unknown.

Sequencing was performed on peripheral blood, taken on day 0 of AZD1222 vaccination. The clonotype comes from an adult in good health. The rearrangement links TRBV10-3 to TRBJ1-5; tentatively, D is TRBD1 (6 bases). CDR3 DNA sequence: TGTGCCAGCAGGGCGGGGGGCGGTCATCAGCCCCAGCATTTT. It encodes CASRAGGGHQPQHF.